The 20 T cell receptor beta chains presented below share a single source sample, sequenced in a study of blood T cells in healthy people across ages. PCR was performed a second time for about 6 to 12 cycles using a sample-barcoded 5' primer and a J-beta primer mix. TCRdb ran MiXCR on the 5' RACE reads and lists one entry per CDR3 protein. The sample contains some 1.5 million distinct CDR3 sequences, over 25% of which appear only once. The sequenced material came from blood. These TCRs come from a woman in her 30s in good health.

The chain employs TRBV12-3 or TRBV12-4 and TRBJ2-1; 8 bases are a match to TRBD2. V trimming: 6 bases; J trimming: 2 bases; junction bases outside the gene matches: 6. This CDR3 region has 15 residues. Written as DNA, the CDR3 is TGTGCCAGCAGGAAAACTAGCGGCGCCTACAATGAGCAGTTCTTC. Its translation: CASRKTSGAYNEQFF.

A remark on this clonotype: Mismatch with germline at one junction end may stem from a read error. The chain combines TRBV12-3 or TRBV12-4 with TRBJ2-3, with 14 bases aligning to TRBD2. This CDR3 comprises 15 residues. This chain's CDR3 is CASSGTSGGPDAQYF. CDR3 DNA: TGTGCCAGCAGTGGGACTAGCGGGGGACCAGATGCGCAGTATTTT.

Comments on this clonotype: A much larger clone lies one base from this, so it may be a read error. CDR3 in DNA: TGTGCCAGGTCAAACGGAACAGGGAATGAGCAGTTCTTC. Its translation: CARSNGTGNEQFF. V and J are TRBV19 and TRBJ2-1; D may be TRBD1 (6 bases). Germline V gives CDR1 LNHDA, CDR2 SQIVND (reference sequence). V dropped 9 bases and J dropped 7 bases, with 16 bases sitting between them. CDR3 length: 13 amino acids. Full variable domain (rest looked up from reference TRBV19 and TRBJ2-1): DGGITQSPKYLFRKEGQNVTLSCEQNLNHDAMYWYRQDPGQGLRLIYYSQIVNDFQKGDIAEGYSVSREKKESFPLTVTSAQKNPTAFYLCARSNGTGNEQFFGPGTRLTVL.

CDR3 nucleotide sequence: TGCGCCAGCAGCCGCCGGACAGGGAATAATGAGCAGTTCTTC. Residues: CASSRRTGNNEQFF. The chain carries TRBV5-1 and TRBJ2-1; 8 bases agree with TRBD1. The germline gives CDR1 SGHRS, CDR2 YFSETQ. The CDR3 runs to 14 residues. J lost 7 bases, V lost 4 bases, and 7 bases had no gene match.

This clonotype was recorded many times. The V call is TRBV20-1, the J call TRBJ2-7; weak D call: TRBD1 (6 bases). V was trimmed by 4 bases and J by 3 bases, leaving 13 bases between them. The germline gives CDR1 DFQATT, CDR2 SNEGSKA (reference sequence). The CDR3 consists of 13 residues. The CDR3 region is CSAIFGQFYEQYF. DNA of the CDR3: TGCAGTGCTATCTTCGGACAGTTCTACGAGCAGTACTTC.

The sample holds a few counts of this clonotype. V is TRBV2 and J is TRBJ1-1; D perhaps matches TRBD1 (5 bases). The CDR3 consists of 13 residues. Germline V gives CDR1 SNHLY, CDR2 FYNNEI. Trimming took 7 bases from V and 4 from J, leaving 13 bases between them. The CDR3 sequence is CASIWEGLTEAFF. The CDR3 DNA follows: TGTGCCAGCATTTGGGAGGGGCTCACTGAAGCTTTCTTT.

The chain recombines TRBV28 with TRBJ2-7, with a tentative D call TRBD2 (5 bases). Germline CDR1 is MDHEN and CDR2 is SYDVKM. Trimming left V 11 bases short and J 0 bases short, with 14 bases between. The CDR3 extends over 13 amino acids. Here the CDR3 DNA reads TGTGCCGGCAATACCGGGATCTCCTACGAGCAGTACTTC. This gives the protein CAGNTGISYEQYF.

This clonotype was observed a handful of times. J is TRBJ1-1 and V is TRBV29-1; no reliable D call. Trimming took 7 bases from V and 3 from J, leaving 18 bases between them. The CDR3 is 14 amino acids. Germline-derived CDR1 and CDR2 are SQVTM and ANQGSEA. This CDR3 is CSAQERPGDTEAFF. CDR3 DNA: TGCAGCGCTCAAGAGAGGCCCGGTGACACTGAAGCTTTCTTT.

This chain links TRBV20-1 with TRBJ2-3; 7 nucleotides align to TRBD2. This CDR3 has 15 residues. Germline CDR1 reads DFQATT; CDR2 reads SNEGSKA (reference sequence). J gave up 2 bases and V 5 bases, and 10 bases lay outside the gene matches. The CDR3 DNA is TGCAGTGCTTGTCCGGGCGGGGGTGACACAGATACGCAGTATTTT. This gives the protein CSACPGGGDTDTQYF.

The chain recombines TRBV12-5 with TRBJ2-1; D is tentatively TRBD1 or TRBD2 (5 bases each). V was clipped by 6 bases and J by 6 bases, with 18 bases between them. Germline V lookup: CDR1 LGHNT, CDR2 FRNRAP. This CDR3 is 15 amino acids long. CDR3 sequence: CASGSVPGAANEQFF. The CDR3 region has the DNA TGTGCTAGTGGATCCGTCCCCGGGGCCGCCAATGAGCAGTTCTTC.

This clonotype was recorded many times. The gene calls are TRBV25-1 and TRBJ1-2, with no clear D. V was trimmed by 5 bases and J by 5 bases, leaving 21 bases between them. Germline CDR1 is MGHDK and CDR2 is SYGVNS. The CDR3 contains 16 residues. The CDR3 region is CASSSPPSEASYGYTF. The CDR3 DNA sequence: TGTGCCAGCAGTTCGCCTCCGTCAGAGGCCTCTTATGGCTACACCTTC.

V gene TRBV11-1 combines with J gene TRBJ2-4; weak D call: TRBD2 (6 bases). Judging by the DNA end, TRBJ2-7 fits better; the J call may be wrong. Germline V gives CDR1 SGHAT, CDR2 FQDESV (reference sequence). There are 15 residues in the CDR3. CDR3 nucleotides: TGTGCCAGCAGCTTAAGCCCGGCGGGGACCGACGAGCAGTACTTC. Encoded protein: CASSLSPAGTDEQYF.

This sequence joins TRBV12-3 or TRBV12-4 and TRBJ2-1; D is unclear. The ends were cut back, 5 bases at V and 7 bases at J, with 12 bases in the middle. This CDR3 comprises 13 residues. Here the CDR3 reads CASSPPWGNEQFF. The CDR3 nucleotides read TGTGCCAGCAGTCCACCGTGGGGAAATGAGCAGTTCTTC.

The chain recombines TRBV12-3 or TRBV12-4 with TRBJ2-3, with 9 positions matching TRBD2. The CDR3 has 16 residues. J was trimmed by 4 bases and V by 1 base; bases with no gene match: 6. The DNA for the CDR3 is TGTGCCAGCAGTTTAGACGGCGGGAGGGGATCAGATACGCAGTATTTT. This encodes CASSLDGGRGSDTQYF.

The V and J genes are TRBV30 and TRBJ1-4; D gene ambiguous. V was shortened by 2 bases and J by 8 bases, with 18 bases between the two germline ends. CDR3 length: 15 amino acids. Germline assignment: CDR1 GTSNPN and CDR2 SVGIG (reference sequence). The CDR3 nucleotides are TGTGCCTGGAGTCCGGTCGTCTCCTTGGGCGAAAAACTGTTTTTT. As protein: CAWSPVVSLGEKLFF.

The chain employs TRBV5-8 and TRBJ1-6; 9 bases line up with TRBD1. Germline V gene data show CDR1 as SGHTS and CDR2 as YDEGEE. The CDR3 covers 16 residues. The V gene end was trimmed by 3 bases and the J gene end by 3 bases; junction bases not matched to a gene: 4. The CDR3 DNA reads TGTGCCAGCAGCTACACAGGGGGCGTCTATAATTCACCCCTCCACTTT. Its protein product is CASSYTGGVYNSPLHF. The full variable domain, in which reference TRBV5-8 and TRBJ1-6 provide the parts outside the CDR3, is EAGVTQSPTHLIKTRGQQATLRCSPISGHTSVYWYQQALGLGLQFLLWYDEGEERNRGNFPPRFSGRQFPNYSSELNVNALELEDSALYLCASSYTGGVYNSPLHFGNGTRLTVT.

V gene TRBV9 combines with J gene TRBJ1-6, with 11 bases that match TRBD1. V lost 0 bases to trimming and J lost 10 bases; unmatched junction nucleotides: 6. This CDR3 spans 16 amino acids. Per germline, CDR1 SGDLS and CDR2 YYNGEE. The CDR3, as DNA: TGTGCCAGCAGCGTAGAGTGGGACAGGGGGGGATCACCCCTCCACTTT. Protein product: CASSVEWDRGGSPLHF.

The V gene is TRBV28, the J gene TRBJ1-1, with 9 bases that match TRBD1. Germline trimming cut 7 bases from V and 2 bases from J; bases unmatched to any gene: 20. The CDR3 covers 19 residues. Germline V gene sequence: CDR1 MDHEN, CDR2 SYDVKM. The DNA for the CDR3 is TGTGCCAGCACCCGAGTCTGGGTCGGGACAGGGAGGGTCAACACTGAAGCTTTCTTT. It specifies CASTRVWVGTGRVNTEAFF.

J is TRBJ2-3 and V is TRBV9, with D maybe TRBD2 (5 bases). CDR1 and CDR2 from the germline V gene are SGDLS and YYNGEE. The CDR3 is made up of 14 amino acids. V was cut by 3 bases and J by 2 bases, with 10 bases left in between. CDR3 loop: CASSENGNTDTQYF. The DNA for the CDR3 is TGTGCCAGCAGCGAAAACGGGAACACAGATACGCAGTATTTT.

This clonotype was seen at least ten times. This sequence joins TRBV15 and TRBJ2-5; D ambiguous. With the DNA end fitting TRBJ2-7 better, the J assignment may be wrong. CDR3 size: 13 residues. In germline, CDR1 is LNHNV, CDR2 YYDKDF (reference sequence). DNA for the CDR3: TGTGCCACCAGCAGAGATCGACCGGGCGAGCAGTACTTC. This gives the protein CATSRDRPGEQYF.